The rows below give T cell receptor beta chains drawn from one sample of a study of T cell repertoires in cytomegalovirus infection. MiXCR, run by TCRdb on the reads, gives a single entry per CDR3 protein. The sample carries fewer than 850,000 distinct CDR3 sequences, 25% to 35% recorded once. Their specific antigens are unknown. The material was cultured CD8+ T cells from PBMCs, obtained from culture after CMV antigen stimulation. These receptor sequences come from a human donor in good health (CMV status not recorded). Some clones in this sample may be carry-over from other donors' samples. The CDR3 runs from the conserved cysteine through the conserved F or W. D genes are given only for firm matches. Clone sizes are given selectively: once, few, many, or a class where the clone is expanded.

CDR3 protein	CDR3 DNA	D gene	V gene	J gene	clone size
CASSLGLYQETQYF	TGTGCCAGCAGCTTGGGACTTTACCAAGAGACCCAGTACTTC	.	TRBV7-9	TRBJ2-5	many
CASSHRTSGGARETQYF	TGTGCCAGCAGCCACCGGACTAGCGGGGGGGCCCGGGAGACCCAGTACTTC	TRBD2	TRBV27	TRBJ2-5	.
CASDFTGAGTEAFF	TGTGCCAGCGATTTTACAGGGGCAGGCACTGAAGCTTTCTTT	TRBD1	TRBV6-1	TRBJ1-1	.
CASSLGGASDNEQFF	TGTGCCAGCAGCCTAGGGGGGGCCTCTGACAATGAGCAGTTCTTC	.	TRBV7-6	TRBJ2-1	.
CASSQLLGETQYF	TGTGCCAGCAGTCAGTTGCTGGGGGAGACCCAGTACTTC	.	TRBV27	TRBJ2-5	.
CATSRRPGQGLSSYGYTF	TGTGCCACCAGCAGACGCCCGGGGCAGGGGCTAAGTTCCTATGGCTACACCTTC	.	TRBV15	TRBJ1-2	.
CASSYSAERNSYEQYF	TGTGCCAGCAGTTACTCCGCGGAGCGGAACTCCTACGAGCAGTACTTC	.	TRBV6-6	TRBJ2-7	few
CASSSGGGPGTDTQYF	TGCGCCAGCAGCAGCGGCGGGGGGCCAGGCACAGATACGCAGTATTTT	TRBD2	TRBV5-1	TRBJ2-3	.
CASSPYNANTGELFF	TGTGCCAGCAGCCCCTACAACGCGAACACCGGGGAGCTGTTTTTT	.	TRBV7-8	TRBJ2-2	.
CATGRKGEQFF	TGTGCCACCGGTCGGAAAGGAGAGCAGTTCTTC	.	TRBV27	TRBJ2-1	.
CATREGSADRAYEQYF	TGTGCCACCCGCGAAGGGAGTGCGGACAGAGCCTACGAGCAGTACTTC	.	TRBV15	TRBJ2-7	.
CASSPRGLNQPQHF	TGTGCCAGCAGCCCCAGGGGGCTAAATCAGCCCCAGCATTTT	TRBD1	TRBV7-2	TRBJ1-5	many
CASSLGGAPSGNTIYF	TGTGCCAGCAGCTTAGGGGGGGCCCCCTCTGGAAACACCATATATTTT	.	TRBV7-8	TRBJ1-3	.
CASSSLGQGTDTQYF	TGTGCCAGCAGCTCGTTGGGACAGGGGACAGATACGCAGTATTTT	TRBD1	TRBV11-2	TRBJ2-3	.
CATRTEISQPQHF	TGTGCCACCCGGACCGAGATTAGTCAGCCCCAGCATTTT	.	TRBV12-3/TRBV12-4	TRBJ1-5	.
CASKKGGGATDTQYF	TGCGCCAGCAAGAAGGGCGGGGGGGCTACAGATACGCAGTATTTT	TRBD2	TRBV5-1	TRBJ2-3	.
CASSLELGRNNQPQHF	TGTGCCAGCAGCTTAGAGTTGGGGCGGAACAATCAGCCCCAGCATTTT	.	TRBV7-2	TRBJ1-5	many
CASTLRDEQFF	TGTGCCAGCACCCTCCGTGATGAGCAGTTCTTC	.	TRBV7-6	TRBJ2-1	few
CASRARDRQYNEQFF	TGTGCCAGCAGGGCTCGGGACAGGCAATACAATGAGCAGTTCTTC	TRBD1	TRBV2	TRBJ2-1	.
CASGLWEGPYSNQPQHF	TGTGCTAGTGGTCTTTGGGAGGGGCCATATAGCAATCAGCCCCAGCATTTT	.	TRBV12-5	TRBJ1-5	.
CATKLRRNSYEQYF	TGTGCCACCAAGTTGAGGAGGAACTCCTACGAGCAGTACTTC	.	TRBV27	TRBJ2-7	few
CASSSRTKNTGELFF	TGTGCCAGCAGCTCTAGGACTAAGAACACCGGGGAGCTGTTTTTT	.	TRBV5-4	TRBJ2-2	.
CVSGGWYNEQFF	TGTGTATCAGGGGGGTGGTACAATGAGCAGTTCTTC	.	TRBV6-1	TRBJ2-1	few
CATSAERGVVEQFF	TGTGCCACCAGTGCGGAGCGGGGGGTGGTTGAGCAGTTCTTC	TRBD2	TRBV24-1	TRBJ2-1	.
CASSQAPQTDTQYF	TGCGCCAGCAGCCAAGCTCCCCAGACAGATACGCAGTATTTT	.	TRBV4-1	TRBJ2-3	few
CASSYGQVPPENEQFF	TGTGCCAGCAGTTATGGACAGGTCCCGCCGGAAAATGAGCAGTTCTTC	TRBD1	TRBV6-6	TRBJ2-1	many
CASSLEWKLFF	TGTGCCAGCAGCTTGGAGTGGAAACTGTTTTTT	.	TRBV5-8	TRBJ1-4	few
CASSPLTDRVEDTQYF	TGTGCCAGCAGTCCTTTAACGGACAGGGTTGAAGATACGCAGTATTTT	TRBD1	TRBV12-3/TRBV12-4	TRBJ2-3	.
CASSPGEGRGTDTQYF	TGTGCCAGCAGCCCCGGTGAAGGGCGGGGCACAGATACGCAGTATTTT	.	TRBV5-5	TRBJ2-3	.
CASSEVSKNTEAFF	TGTGCCAGCAGTGAAGTGTCGAAGAACACTGAAGCTTTCTTT	.	TRBV2	TRBJ1-1	.
CASSEDLIGNQPQHF	TGTGCCAGCAGTGAAGACCTAATCGGCAATCAGCCCCAGCATTTT	.	TRBV2	TRBJ1-5	.
CASRTTGLRETQYF	TGTGCCAGCAGGACGACAGGGCTCCGAGAGACCCAGTACTTC	TRBD1	TRBV6-1	TRBJ2-5	.
CASSEWQGSYNSPLHF	TGTGCCAGCAGTGAATGGCAGGGATCCTATAATTCACCCCTCCACTTT	.	TRBV25-1	TRBJ1-6	many
CASRNRLAGGQDIQYF	TGTGCCAGTAGAAACCGACTAGCGGGGGGGCAAGACATTCAGTACTTC	TRBD2	TRBV19	TRBJ2-4	few
CASSIGVGNTGELFF	TGTGCCAGTAGTATAGGGGTAGGAAACACCGGGGAGCTGTTTTTT	.	TRBV19	TRBJ2-2	.
CAISDSGYEQYF	TGTGCCATCAGTGACTCGGGCTACGAGCAGTACTTC	.	TRBV10-3	TRBJ2-7	many
CSVPRDSISYGYTF	TGCAGCGTCCCCCGGGACAGTATCTCCTATGGCTACACCTTC	TRBD1	TRBV29-1	TRBJ1-2	few
CASRPRYGNQPQHF	TGTGCCAGCAGGCCCCGGTACGGGAATCAGCCCCAGCATTTT	.	TRBV28	TRBJ1-5	.
CASTSGGAKYNEQFF	TGTGCCAGCACCTCAGGGGGGGCTAAATACAATGAGCAGTTCTTC	.	TRBV7-3	TRBJ2-1	few
CASSPWRGGNNEQFF	TGTGCCAGCAGCCCCTGGCGGGGGGGGAACAATGAGCAGTTCTTC	TRBD2	TRBV11-2	TRBJ2-1	.
CASSFGRGGYEQYF	TGTGCCAGCAGTTTCGGCAGGGGGGGGTACGAGCAGTACTTC	.	TRBV27	TRBJ2-7	.
CASSARGLINAEAFF	TGTGCCAGCAGTGCCAGGGGGCTTATTAACGCTGAAGCTTTCTTT	TRBD1	TRBV6-1	TRBJ1-1	.
CASSSRGGNTDTQYF	TGTGCCAGCAGCTCACGGGGGGGCAATACAGATACGCAGTATTTT	TRBD2	TRBV7-9	TRBJ2-3	.
CATSSGRDNYGYTF	TGTGCCACCTCGTCAGGGAGGGATAACTATGGCTACACCTTC	.	TRBV10-3	TRBJ1-2	few
CASSLEGLTGLDLLGYTF	TGTGCCAGCAGCTTAGAAGGTTTAACAGGATTAGACCTCCTTGGCTACACCTTC	.	TRBV7-9	TRBJ1-2	few
CASGVGLPPASGQYF	TGTGCTAGTGGTGTGGGTCTCCCCCCGGCTAGTGGCCAGTACTTC	.	TRBV12-5	TRBJ2-5	.
CASSFNGESPNEQYF	TGCGCCAGCAGCTTTAATGGAGAGTCACCTAACGAGCAGTACTTC	.	TRBV5-1	TRBJ2-7	many
CASSLWRGPTYNEQFF	TGTGCCAGCAGTTTATGGCGGGGGCCGACCTACAATGAGCAGTTCTTC	.	TRBV28	TRBJ2-1	few
CASSLELAREQYF	TGTGCCAGCAGCTTAGAACTAGCGAGAGAGCAGTACTTC	TRBD2	TRBV7-6	TRBJ2-7	few